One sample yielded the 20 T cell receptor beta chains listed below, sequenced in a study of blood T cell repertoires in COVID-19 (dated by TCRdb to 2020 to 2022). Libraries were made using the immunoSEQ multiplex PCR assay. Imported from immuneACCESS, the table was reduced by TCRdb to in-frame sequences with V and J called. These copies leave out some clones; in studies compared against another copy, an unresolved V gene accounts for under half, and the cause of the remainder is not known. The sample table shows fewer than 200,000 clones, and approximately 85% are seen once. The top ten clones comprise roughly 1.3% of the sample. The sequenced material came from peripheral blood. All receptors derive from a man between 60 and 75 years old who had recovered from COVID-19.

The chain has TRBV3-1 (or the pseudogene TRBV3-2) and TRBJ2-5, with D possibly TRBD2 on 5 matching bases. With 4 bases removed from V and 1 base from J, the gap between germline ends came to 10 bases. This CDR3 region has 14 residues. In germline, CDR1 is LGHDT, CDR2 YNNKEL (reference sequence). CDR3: CASSLTGSQETQYF. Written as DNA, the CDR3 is TGTGCCAGCAGCCTAACGGGAAGCCAAGAGACCCAGTACTTC.

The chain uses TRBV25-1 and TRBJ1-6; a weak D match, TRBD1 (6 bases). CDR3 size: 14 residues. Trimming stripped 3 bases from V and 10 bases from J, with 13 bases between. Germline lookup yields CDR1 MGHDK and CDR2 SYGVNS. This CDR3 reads CASSEPDRMSPLHF. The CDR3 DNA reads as TGTGCCAGCAGTGAGCCTGACAGGATGTCACCCCTCCACTTT.

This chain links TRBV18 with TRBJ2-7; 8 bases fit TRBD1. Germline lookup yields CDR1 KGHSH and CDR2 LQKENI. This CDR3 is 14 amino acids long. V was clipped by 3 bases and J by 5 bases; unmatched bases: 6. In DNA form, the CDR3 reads TGTGCCAGCTCACCGTCAGGGGGCGAGAACGAGCAGTACTTC. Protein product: CASSPSGGENEQYF.

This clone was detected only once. The CDR3 nucleotides are TGCGCCAGCAGCTTGCTGGGATTAGGGGACACTGAAGCTTTCTTT. Its protein product is CASSLLGLGDTEAFF. The V and J genes are TRBV5-1 and TRBJ1-1; possible D gene TRBD1, 5 bases. The V gene's germline CDR1 is SGHRS and CDR2 YFSETQ. The V and J ends lost 1 base and 3 bases respectively, with 13 bases between them. The CDR3 loop spans 15 amino acids.

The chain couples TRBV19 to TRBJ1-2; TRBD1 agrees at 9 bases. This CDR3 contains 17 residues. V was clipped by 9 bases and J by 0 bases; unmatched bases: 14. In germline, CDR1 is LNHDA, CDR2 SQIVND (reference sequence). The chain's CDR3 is CASARVGTGTANYGYTF. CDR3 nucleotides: TGTGCCAGCGCCCGGGTTGGGACAGGGACAGCTAACTATGGCTACACCTTC.

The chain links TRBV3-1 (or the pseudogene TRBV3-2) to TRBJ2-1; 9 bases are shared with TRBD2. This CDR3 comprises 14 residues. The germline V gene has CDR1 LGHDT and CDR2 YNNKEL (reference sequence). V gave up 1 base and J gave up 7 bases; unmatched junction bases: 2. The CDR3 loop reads CASSQGLAVNEQFF. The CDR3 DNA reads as TGTGCCAGCAGCCAAGGACTAGCGGTAAATGAGCAGTTCTTC.

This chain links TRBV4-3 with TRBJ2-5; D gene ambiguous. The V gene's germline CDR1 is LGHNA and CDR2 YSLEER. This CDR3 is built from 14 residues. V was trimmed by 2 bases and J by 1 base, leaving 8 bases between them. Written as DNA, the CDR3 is TGCGCCAGCAGCCAAACCCCCGGCCAAGAGACCCAGTACTTC. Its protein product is CASSQTPGQETQYF.

As DNA, the CDR3 is TGTGCCAGTAGTATAGCGGCTGCCACAGGGGAGTTGTTGGGACCCCTCCACTTT. Amino acid sequence: CASSIAAATGELLGPLHF. The chain employs TRBV19 and TRBJ1-6, with 7 bases matching TRBD1. Germline-derived CDR1 and CDR2 are LNHDA and SQIVND (reference sequence). This CDR3 has 18 residues. The V and J ends lost 1 base and 12 bases, in that order; junction bases with no gene match: 18.

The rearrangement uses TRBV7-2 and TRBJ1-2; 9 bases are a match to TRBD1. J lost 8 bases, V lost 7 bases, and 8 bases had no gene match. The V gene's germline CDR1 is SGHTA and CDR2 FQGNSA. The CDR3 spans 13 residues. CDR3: CASNRQGEFGYTF. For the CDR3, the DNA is TGTGCCAGCAACAGACAGGGGGAGTTCGGCTACACCTTC.

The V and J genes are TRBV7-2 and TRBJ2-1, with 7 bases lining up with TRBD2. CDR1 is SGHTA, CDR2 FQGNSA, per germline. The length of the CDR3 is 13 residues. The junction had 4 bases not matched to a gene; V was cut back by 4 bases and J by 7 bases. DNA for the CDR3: TGTGCCAGCAGCTCCCAGCGGGGTAATGAGCAGTTCTTC. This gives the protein CASSSQRGNEQFF.

CDR3 amino acids: CASRQTGGSYNEQFF. The CDR3 DNA reads TGTGCCAGCAGGCAGACAGGGGGCTCCTACAATGAGCAGTTCTTC. This chain uses TRBV7-2 with TRBJ2-1, with 9 bases identical to TRBD1. Germline V CDR1 and CDR2: SGHTA, FQGNSA. The CDR3 is 15 residues long. The trim removed 6 bases at V and 0 bases at J, leaving 3 bases unmatched. The variable domain in full, with the rest retrieved from reference TRBV7-2 and TRBJ2-1, is GAGVSQSPSNKVTEKGKDVELRCDPISGHTALYWYRQSLGQGLEFLIYFQGNSAPDKSGLPSDRFSAERTGGSVSTLTIQRTQQEDSAVYLCASRQTGGSYNEQFFGPGTRLTVL.

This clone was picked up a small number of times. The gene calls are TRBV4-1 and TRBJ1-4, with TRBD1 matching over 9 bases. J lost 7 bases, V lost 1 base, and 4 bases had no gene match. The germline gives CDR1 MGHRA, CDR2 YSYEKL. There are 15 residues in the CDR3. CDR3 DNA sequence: TGCGCCAGCAGCCAAGGAACAGGGGGCGGTGAAAAACTGTTTTTT. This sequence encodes CASSQGTGGGEKLFF.

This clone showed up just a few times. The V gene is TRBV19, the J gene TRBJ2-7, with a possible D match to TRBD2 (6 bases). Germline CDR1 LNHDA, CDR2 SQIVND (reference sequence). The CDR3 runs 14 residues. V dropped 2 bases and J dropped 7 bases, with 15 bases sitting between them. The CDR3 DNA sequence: TGTGCCAGTAGTATACGTCGGGGGTCTGAAGAGCAGTACTTC. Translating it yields CASSIRRGSEEQYF.

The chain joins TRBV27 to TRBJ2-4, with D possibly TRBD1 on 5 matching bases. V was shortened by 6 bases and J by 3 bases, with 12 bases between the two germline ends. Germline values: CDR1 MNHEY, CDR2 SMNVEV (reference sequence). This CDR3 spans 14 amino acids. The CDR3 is CASRHQGGKNIQYF. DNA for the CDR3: TGTGCCAGCAGACATCAGGGCGGCAAAAACATTCAGTACTTC.

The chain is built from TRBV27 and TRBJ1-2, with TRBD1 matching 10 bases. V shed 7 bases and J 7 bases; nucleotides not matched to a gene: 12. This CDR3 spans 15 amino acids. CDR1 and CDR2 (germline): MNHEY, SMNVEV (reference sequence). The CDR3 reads CASTPGTGVQRGYTF. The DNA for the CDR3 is TGTGCCAGCACCCCCGGGACAGGGGTACAGCGTGGCTACACCTTC.

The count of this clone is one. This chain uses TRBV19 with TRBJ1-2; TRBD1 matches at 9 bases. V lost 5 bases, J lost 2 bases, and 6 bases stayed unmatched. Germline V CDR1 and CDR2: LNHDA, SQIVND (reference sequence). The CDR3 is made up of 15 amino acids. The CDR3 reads CASSGPGQGNYGYTF. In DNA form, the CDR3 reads TGTGCCAGTAGTGGACCGGGACAGGGCAACTATGGCTACACCTTC.

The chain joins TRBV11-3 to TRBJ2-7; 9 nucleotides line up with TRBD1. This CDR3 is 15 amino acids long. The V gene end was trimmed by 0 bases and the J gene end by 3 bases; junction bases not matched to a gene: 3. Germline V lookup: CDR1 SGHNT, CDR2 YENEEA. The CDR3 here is CASSLEGTGNYEQYF. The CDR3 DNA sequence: TGTGCCAGCAGCTTAGAAGGGACAGGGAACTACGAGCAGTACTTC.

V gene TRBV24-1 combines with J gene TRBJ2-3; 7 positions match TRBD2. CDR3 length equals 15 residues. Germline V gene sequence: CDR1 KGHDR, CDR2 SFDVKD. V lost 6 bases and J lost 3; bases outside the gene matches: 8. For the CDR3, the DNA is TGTGCCACCAGTCTCCCTACTAGCGAAACAGATACGCAGTATTTT. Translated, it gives CATSLPTSETDTQYF.

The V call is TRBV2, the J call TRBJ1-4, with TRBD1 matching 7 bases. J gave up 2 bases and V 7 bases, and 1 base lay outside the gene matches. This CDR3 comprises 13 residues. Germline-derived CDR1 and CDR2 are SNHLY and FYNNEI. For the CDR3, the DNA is TGTGCCAGCAACAGGGGTACTAATGAAAAACTGTTTTTT. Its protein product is CASNRGTNEKLFF.

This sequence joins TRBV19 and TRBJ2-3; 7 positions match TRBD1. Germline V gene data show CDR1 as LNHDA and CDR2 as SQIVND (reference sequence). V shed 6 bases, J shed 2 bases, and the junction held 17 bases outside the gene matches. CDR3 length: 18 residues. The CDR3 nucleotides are TGTGCCAGTAGCCGCACAGGTCGGGCAAGGGGGCCCACAGATACGCAGTATTTT. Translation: CASSRTGRARGPTDTQYF.